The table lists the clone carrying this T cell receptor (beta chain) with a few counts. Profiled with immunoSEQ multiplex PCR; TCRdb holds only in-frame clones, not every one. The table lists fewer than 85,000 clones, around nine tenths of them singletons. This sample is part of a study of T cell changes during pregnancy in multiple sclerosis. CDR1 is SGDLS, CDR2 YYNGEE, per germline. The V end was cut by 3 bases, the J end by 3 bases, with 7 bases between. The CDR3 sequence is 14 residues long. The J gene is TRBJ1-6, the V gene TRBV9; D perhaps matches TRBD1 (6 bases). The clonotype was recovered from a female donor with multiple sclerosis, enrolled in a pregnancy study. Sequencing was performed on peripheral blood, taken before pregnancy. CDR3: CASSDRVYNSPLHF. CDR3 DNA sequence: TGTGCCAGCAGCGACAGGGTCTATAATTCACCCCTCCACTTT.